This T cell receptor beta chain was obtained from a study of blood T cell repertoires in COVID-19. Study-wide background: Material from acute and convalescent COVID-19 was sourced from the United States, Italy and Spain.

Original analysis: Amplified reference gene primers provided the basis for estimating nucleated cell counts. Method: immunoSEQ multiplex PCR; TCRdb's copy keeps in-frame clones and lacks some. V, J and clone size are those of that table, while D and trimming were read from the DNA. Of tens of thousands of clones listed, roughly 80% are singletons. CDR1 LNHDA and CDR2 SQIVND come from the germline V gene (reference sequence). V was pared by 2 bases and J by 5 bases, with 8 bases of the junction left unmatched. The CDR3 runs to 17 residues. This TCR was sampled from a woman older than 75 with acute or convalescent COVID-19. This chain uses TRBV19 with TRBJ1-3; 11 bases are a match to TRBD1. Sequences were obtained from peripheral blood. The CDR3: CASSIFGTGGGRNTIYF. CDR3 nucleotide sequence: TGTGCCAGTAGTATATTCGGGACAGGGGGTGGCCGAAACACCATATATTTT.